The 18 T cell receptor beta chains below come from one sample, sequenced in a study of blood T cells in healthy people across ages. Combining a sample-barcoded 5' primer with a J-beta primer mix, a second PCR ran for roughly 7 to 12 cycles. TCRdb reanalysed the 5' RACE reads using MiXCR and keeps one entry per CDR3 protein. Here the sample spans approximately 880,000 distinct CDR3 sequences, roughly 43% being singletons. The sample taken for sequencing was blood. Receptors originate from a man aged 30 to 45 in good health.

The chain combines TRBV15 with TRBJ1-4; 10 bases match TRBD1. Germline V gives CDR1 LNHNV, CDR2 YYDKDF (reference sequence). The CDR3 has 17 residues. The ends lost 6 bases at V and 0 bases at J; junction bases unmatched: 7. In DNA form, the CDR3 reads TGTGCCACCAGAGCAGGGACAGGGGTTCCAACTAATGAAAAACTGTTTTTT. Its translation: CATRAGTGVPTNEKLFF.

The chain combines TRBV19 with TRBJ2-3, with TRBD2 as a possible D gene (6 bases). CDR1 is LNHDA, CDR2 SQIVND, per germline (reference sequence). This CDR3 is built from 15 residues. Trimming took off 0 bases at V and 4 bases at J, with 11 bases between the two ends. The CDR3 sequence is CASSIEEGLSDTQYF. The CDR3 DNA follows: TGTGCCAGTAGTATAGAGGAGGGATTATCAGATACGCAGTATTTT.

This CDR3 reads CASSYSLRGVAYEQYF. The CDR3 coding sequence is TGTGCCAGCAGTTACTCGTTGAGGGGGGTCGCCTACGAGCAGTACTTC. The rearrangement uses TRBV6-6 and TRBJ2-5; D tentatively reads TRBD1 or TRBD2 (6 bases each). The J call may not be correct, given that the DNA end is closer to TRBJ2-7. This CDR3 comprises 16 residues. Germline values: CDR1 MNHNY, CDR2 SVGAGI (reference sequence).

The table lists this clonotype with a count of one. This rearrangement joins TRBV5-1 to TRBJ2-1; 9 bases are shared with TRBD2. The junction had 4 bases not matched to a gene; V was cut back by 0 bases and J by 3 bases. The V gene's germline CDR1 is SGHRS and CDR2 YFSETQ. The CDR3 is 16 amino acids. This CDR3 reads CASSLVSSGDYNEQFF. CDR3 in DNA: TGCGCCAGCAGCTTGGTATCTAGCGGGGACTACAATGAGCAGTTCTTC.

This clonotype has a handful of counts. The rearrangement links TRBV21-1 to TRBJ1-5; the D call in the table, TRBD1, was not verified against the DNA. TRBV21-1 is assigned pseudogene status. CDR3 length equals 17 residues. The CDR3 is CASRTGATTLRNQPQHF. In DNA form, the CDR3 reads TGTGCCAGCAGAACAGGGGCGACTACACTTAGAAATCAGCCCCAGCATTTT.

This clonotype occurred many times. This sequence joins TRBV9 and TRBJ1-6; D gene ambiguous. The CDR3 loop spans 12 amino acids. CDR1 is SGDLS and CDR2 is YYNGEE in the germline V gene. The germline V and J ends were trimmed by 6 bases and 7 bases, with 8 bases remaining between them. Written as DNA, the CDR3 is TGTGCCAGCACGGACGGCAATTCACCCCTCCACTTT. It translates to CASTDGNSPLHF.

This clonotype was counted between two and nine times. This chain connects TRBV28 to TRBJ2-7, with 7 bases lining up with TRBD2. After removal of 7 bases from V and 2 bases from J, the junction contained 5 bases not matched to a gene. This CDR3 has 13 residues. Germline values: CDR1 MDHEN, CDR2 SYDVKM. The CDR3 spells CASTQGGTYEQYF. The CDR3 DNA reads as TGTGCCAGCACCCAGGGAGGGACCTACGAGCAGTACTTC.

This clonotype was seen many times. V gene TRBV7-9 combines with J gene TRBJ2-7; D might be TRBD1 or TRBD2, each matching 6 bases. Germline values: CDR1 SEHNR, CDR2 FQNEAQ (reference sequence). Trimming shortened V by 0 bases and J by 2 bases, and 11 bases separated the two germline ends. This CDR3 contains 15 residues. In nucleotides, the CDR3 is TGTGCCAGCAGCTTAGCGGGGGGCCTCCCCTACGAGCAGTACTTC. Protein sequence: CASSLAGGLPYEQYF.

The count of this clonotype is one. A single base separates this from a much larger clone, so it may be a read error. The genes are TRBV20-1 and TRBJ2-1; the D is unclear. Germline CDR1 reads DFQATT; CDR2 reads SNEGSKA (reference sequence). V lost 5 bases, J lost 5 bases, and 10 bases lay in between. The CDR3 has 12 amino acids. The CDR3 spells CSAGGQNNEQFF. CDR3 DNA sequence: TGCAGTGCTGGTGGGCAAAACAATGAGCAGTTCTTC.

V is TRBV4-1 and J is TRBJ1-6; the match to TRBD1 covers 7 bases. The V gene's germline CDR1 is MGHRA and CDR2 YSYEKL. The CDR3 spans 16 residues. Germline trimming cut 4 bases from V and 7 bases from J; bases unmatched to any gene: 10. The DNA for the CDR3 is TGCGCCAGCAGCCCTCGTCCCGGGACAGAGAATTCACCCCTCCACTTT. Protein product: CASSPRPGTENSPLHF.

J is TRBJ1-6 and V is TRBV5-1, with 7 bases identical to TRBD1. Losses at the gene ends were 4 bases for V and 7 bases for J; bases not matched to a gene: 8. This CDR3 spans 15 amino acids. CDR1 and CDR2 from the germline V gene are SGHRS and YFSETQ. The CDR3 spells CASSPGGTENSPLHF. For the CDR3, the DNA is TGCGCCAGCAGCCCGGGGGGGACAGAGAATTCACCCCTCCACTTT. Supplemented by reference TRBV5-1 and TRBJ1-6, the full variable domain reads KAGVTQTPRYLIKTRGQQVTLSCSPISGHRSVSWYQQTPGQGLQFLFEYFSETQRNKGNFPGRFSGRQFSNSRSEMNVSTLELGDSALYLCASSPGGTENSPLHFGNGTRLTVT.

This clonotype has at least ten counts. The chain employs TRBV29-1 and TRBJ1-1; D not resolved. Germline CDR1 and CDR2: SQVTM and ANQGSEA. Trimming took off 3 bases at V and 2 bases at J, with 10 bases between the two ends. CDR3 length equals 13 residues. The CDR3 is CSVETGVNTEAFF. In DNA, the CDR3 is TGCAGCGTTGAGACCGGGGTAAACACTGAAGCTTTCTTT. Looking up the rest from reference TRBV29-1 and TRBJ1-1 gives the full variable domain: SAVISQKPSRDICQRGTSLTIQCQVDSQVTMMFWYRQQPGQSLTLIATANQGSEATYESGFVIDKFPISRPNLTFSTLTVSNMSPEDSSIYLCSVETGVNTEAFFGQGTRLTVV.

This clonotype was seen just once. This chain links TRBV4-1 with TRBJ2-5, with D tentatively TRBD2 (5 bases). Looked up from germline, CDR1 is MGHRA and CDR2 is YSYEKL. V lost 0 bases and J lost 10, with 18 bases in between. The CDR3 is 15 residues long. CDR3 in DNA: TGCGCCAGCAGCCAAGATAGGAGGTCCTACAATGACCAGTACTTC. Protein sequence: CASSQDRRSYNDQYF.

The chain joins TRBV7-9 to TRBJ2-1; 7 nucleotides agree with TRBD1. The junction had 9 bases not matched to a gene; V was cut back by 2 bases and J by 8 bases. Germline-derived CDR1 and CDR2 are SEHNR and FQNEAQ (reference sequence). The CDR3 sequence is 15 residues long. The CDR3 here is CASSLILRGRDEQFF. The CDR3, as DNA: TGTGCCAGCAGCTTAATACTGAGGGGGCGGGATGAGCAGTTCTTC.

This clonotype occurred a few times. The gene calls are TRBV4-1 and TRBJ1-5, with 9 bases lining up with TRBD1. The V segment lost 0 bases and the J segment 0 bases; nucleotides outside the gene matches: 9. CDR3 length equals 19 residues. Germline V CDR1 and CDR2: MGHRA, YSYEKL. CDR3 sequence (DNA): TGCGCCAGCAGCCAAGACCGCTGTGACAGGGGGAATAGCAATCAGCCCCAGCATTTT. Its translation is CASSQDRCDRGNSNQPQHF.

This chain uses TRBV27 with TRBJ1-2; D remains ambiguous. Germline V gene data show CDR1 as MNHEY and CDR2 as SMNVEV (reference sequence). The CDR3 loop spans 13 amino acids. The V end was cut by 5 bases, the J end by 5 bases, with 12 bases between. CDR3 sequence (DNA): TGTGCCAGCAGTATAAAGGGAGGTTATGGCTACACCTTC. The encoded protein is CASSIKGGYGYTF.

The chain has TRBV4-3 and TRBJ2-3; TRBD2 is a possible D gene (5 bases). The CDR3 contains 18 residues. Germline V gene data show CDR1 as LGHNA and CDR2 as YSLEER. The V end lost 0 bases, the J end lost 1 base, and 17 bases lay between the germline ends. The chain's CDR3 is CASSQDSPVRGGTDTQYF. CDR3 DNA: TGCGCCAGCAGCCAAGATTCCCCCGTCCGGGGAGGCACAGATACGCAGTATTTT.

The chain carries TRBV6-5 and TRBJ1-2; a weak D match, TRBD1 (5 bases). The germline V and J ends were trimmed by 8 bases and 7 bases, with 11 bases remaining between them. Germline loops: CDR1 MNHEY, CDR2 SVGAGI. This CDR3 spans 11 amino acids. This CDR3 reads CASSGGSGYTF. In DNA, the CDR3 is TGTGCCAGCTCGGGGGGATCTGGCTACACCTTC.